This T cell receptor beta chain was obtained from a study of shared clonotypes between healthy human individuals. Per the original methods: ImmunoSEQ supplied junction-only sequences lacking quality scores, so filtering was different. Data came from immunoSEQ multiplex PCR; TCRdb stores just in-frame clones and leaves some out. V, J and clone size are those of that table, while D and trimming were read from the DNA. This table holds about 1.1 million clones, 77% found once. The CDR3 sequence is 15 residues long. Germline V lookup: CDR1 MDHEN, CDR2 SYDVKM. With V trimmed by 5 bases and J by 2 bases, 6 bases remained unmatched.

The sequenced sample consisted of memory CD4+ T cells from PBMCs. Subset given: CD45RA-negative fraction. V and J are TRBV28 and TRBJ2-7, with 10 bases that match TRBD2. This receptor was taken from a man aged 18-30 years in good health. Some clones in this sample may be carry-over from other donors' samples. CDR3 bases: TGTGCCAGCAGTGAGGGACTAGCGAGACCCTACGAGCAGTACTTC. This codes for CASSEGLARPYEQYF.